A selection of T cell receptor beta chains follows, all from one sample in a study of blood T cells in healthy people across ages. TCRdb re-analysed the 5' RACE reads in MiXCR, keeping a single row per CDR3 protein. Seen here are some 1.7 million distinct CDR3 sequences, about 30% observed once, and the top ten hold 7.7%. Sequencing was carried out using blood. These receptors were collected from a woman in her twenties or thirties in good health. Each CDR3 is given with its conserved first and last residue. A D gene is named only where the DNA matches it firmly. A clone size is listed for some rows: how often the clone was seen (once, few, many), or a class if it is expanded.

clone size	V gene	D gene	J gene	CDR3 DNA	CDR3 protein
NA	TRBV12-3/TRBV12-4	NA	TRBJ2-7	TGTGCCAGCAGTTTATCGCTCAGGGTATCGTTCGAGCAGTACTTC	CASSLSLRVSFEQYF
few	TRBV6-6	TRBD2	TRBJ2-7	TGTGCCGCGTCCGTAGCGGGGGCGCACTACGAGCAGTACTTC	CAASVAGAHYEQYF
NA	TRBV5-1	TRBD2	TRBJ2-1	TGCGCCAGCAGCTTGGGTCTTGTTAGCGGGGGAGGTGAGCAGTTCTTC	CASSLGLVSGGGEQFF
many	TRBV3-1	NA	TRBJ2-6	TGTGCCAGCAGCCAAGAAGGGGGAACTGGGGCCAACGTCCTGACTTTC	CASSQEGGTGANVLTF
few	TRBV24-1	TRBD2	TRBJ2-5	TGTGCCACCAGTGATTCTAGCGGGGGGAGGGAGACCCAGTACTTC	CATSDSSGGRETQYF
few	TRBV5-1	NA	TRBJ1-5	TGCGCCAGCAGCTTGTGGCCGGGGGATAGCAATCAGCCCCAGCATTTT	CASSLWPGDSNQPQHF
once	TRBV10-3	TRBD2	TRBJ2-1	TGTGCCATCAGGCCGGGATTGGCGGGAGGGGCAATGCAAGAGACCCAGTTCTTC	CAIRPGLAGGAMQETQFF
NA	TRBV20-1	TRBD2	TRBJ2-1	TGCAGTGCTACTAGCGGGAACAATTCGGAAAATGAGCAGTTCTTC	CSATSGNNSENEQFF
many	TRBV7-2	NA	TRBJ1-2	TGTGCCAGCAGCTTAAGCGATGCTAACTATGGCTACACCTTC	CASSLSDANYGYTF
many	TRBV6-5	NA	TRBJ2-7	TGTGCCAGCAGTTCCCGGGGAAATTCCTACGAGCAGTACTTC	CASSSRGNSYEQYF
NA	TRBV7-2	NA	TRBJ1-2	TGTGCCAGCAGCTTAGTGGGGGGGTCAGGGGCGGATTATGGCTACACCTTC	CASSLVGGSGADYGYTF
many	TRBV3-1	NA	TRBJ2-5	TGTGCCAGCAGACTGCGGCTAGCAGACCAAGAGACCCAGTACTTC	CASRLRLADQETQYF
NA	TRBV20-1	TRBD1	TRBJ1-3	TGCAGTGCTAGAGTACGAGGGACAGGGGGTACTGGAAACACCATATATTTT	CSARVRGTGGTGNTIYF
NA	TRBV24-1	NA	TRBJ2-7	TGTGCCACCAGTGATTCCACGGGGCTCGGCGACAATGAGCAGTACTTC	CATSDSTGLGDNEQYF
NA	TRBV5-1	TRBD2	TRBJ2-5	TGCGCCAGCGAAAGAACGCCGGGACTAGGGGGAGAGACCCAGTACTTC	CASERTPGLGGETQYF
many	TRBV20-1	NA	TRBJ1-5	TGCAGTGCTAGTAATGCGGATAGCAATCAGCCCCAGCATTTT	CSASNADSNQPQHF
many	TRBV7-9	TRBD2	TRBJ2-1	TGTGCCAGCAGCTTACAACTAGCGGTGTTAAATGAGCAGTTCTTC	CASSLQLAVLNEQFF
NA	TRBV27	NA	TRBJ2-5	TGTGCCACCAGTTTACGTGGCGGGACCCAGTACTTC	CATSLRGGTQYF
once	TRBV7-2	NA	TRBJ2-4	TGTGCCAGCAGCTTTGAGGTCGGTTTGGGCATTCAGTACTTC	CASSFEVGLGIQYF
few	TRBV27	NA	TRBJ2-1	TGTGCCAGTACAGGAGGGGGCTCCTACAATGAGCAGTTCTTC	CASTGGGSYNEQFF
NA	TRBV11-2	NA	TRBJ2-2	TGTGCCAGCAGCCCCGCGGGACTTATGAACACCGGGGAGCTGTTTTTT	CASSPAGLMNTGELFF
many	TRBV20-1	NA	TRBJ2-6	TGCAGTGCTATGCGGGGTCAGGGCGACTCTGGGGCCAACGTCCTGACTTTC	CSAMRGQGDSGANVLTF